This entry lists 9 T cell receptor beta chains sequenced from one sample in a study of T-cell memory formation after mild COVID-19 (dated by TCRdb to the early 2020s). Preparation of the library involved 5' RACE. The reads were generated on an Illumina NovaSeq 6000. The public reads were run again by TCRdb, first through fastp at Q25 and then through MiXCR, and only productive beta chains were kept. Every distinct CDR3 protein forms one entry, paired with its most common genes and DNA. The sample table lists 350,000 to 500,000 distinct CDR3 sequences, more than 15% of them with a count of one. The top ten constitute around a fifth of the sample. The specimen was PBMCs or a T cell subset sorted from them (not recorded which). These TCRs come from a man in his late teens or twenties who had mild COVID-19 (a few samples of this study predate the infection). The sample titles of this study are shuffled in the database, so cell type and time point are left out; the donor was told from shared clones.

This clonotype was found a few times. This chain connects TRBV7-9 to TRBJ1-2, with a possible D match to TRBD1 (5 bases). Germline CDR1 is SEHNR and CDR2 is FQNEAQ (reference sequence). The CDR3 spans 17 residues. V lost 3 bases to trimming and J lost 3 bases, with 20 bases between them. The CDR3 coding sequence is TGTGCCAGCAGCTTCCAGGGACGGCGTACTTTTGACTATGGCTACACCTTC. Translating gives CASSFQGRRTFDYGYTF. Full variable domain (remainder filled in from reference TRBV7-9 and TRBJ1-2): DTGVSQNPRHKITKRGQNVTFRCDPISEHNRLYWYRQTLGQGPEFLTYFQNEAQLEKSRLLSDRFSAERPKGSFSTLEIQRTEQGDSAMYLCASSFQGRRTFDYGYTFGSGTRLTVV.

The chain has TRBV7-6 and TRBJ1-2; 8 nucleotides line up with TRBD1. This CDR3 spans 16 amino acids. With 5 bases clipped from V and 2 bases from J, the junction kept 10 bases outside the gene matches. In germline, CDR1 is SGHVS, CDR2 FNYEAQ. CDR3 nucleotide sequence: TGTGCCAGCAGCCGTCTTACCGGGACAGGCAACTATGGCTACACCTTC. Translated: CASSRLTGTGNYGYTF.

V gene TRBV7-2 combines with J gene TRBJ2-5; TRBD1 agrees at 10 bases. This CDR3 contains 15 residues. Germline assignment: CDR1 SGHTA and CDR2 FQGNSA. V lost 0 bases to trimming and J lost 5 bases; unmatched junction nucleotides: 3. Here the CDR3 DNA reads TGTGCCAGCAGCTTAGCGGGACAGGGGTGGGAGACCCAGTACTTC. Residues: CASSLAGQGWETQYF.

This clonotype was seen more than once but under ten times. V and J are TRBV6-2 or TRBV6-3 and TRBJ2-1; TRBD2 agrees at 8 bases. V lost 5 bases and J lost 1; bases outside the gene matches: 7. The CDR3 has 16 amino acids. CDR1 is MNHEY, CDR2 SVGEGT, per germline. Here the CDR3 reads CASSTPKRGSYNEQFF. CDR3 coding DNA: TGTGCCAGCAGTACCCCAAAGCGGGGGTCCTACAATGAGCAGTTCTTC.

The table lists this clonotype with a few counts. V usage is TRBV4-2 and J usage is TRBJ2-3; TRBD2 aligns across 9 bases. The CDR3 is 15 amino acids. J was trimmed by 5 bases and V by 4 bases; bases with no gene match: 7. In germline, CDR1 is LGHNA, CDR2 YNFKEQ. The CDR3 DNA is TGTGCCAGCAGCCTCGGCGGGGGGGCCAGAGATACGCAGTATTTT. Its translation is CASSLGGGARDTQYF.

This clonotype occurred a few times. This chain uses TRBV7-9 with TRBJ2-1; D is unresolved. The CDR3 length is 14 residues. Germline values: CDR1 SEHNR, CDR2 FQNEAQ (reference sequence). Trimming removed 10 bases from V and 12 bases from J, with 25 bases in between. The CDR3: CATSLATPAHGQFF. CDR3 in DNA: TGTGCCACCTCTTTGGCCACCCCAGCCCACGGGCAGTTCTTC.

This clonotype was seen repeatedly, ten times or more. As DNA, the CDR3 is TGTGCCAGCAGTGGACTAGCGGGGAACACCGGGGAGCTGTTTTTT. This encodes CASSGLAGNTGELFF. This sequence joins TRBV6-4 and TRBJ2-2; 10 bases fit TRBD2. There are 15 residues in the CDR3. The germline V gene has CDR1 MRHNA and CDR2 SNTAGT. The trim removed 4 bases at V and 1 base at J, leaving 0 bases unmatched.

This chain uses TRBV5-8 with TRBJ2-7; TRBD1 aligns across 8 bases. The germline V gene encodes CDR1 SGHTS and CDR2 YDEGEE. The V gene end was trimmed by 4 bases and the J gene end by 2 bases; junction bases not matched to a gene: 5. This CDR3 spans 14 amino acids. The CDR3 DNA reads as TGTGCCAGCAGCCTCAGGGGGCGAACCTACGAGCAGTACTTC. Amino acids: CASSLRGRTYEQYF.

The sample holds many counts of this clonotype. The chain couples TRBV5-1 to TRBJ1-4; the match to TRBD1 covers 9 bases. After removal of 2 bases from V and 7 bases from J, the junction contained 3 bases not matched to a gene. Germline CDR1 and CDR2: SGHRS and YFSETQ. The CDR3 has 14 residues. DNA for the CDR3: TGCGCCAGCAGCTTACAGGGGGCTGGTGAAAAACTGTTTTTT. It yields the protein CASSLQGAGEKLFF.